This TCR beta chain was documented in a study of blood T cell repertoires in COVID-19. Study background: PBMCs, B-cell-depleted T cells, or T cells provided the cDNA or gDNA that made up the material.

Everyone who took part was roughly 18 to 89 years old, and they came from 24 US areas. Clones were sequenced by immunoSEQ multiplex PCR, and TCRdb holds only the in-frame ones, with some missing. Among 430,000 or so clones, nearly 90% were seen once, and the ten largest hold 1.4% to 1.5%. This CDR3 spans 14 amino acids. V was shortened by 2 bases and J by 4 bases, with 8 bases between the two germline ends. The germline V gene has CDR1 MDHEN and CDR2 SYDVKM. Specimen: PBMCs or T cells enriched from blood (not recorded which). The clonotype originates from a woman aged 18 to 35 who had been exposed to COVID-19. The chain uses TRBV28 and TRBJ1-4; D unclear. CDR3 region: CASSLRRLNEKLFF. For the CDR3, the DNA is TGTGCCAGCAGTTTACGCAGGCTTAATGAAAAACTGTTTTTT.